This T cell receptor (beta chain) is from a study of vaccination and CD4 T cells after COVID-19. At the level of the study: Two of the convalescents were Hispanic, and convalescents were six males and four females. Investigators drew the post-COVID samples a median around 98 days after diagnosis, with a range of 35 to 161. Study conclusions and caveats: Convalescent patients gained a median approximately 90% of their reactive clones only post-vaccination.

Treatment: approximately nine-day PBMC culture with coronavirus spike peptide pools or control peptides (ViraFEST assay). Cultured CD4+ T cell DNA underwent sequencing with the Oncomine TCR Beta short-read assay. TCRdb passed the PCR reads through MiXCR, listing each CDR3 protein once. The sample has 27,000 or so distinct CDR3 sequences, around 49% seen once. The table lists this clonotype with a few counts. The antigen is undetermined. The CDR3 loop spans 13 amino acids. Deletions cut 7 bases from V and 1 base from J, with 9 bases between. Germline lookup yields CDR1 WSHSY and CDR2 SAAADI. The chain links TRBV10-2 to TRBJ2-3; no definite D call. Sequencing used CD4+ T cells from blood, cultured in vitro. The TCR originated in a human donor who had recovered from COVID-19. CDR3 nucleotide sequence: TGCGCCAGCACCCAGCCTGGCACAGATACGCAGTATTTT. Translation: CASTQPGTDTQYF.